This T cell receptor (beta chain) emerged from a study of blood T cell repertoires in COVID-19. Germline V gene data show CDR1 as KGHSH and CDR2 as LQKENI. There are 19 residues in the CDR3. The junction had 15 bases not matched to a gene; V was cut back by 3 bases and J by 3 bases. Sequenced by immunoSEQ multiplex PCR; TCRdb stores in-frame clones only, minus some. The table has some 180,000 clones, around 80% seen once. The gene calls are TRBV18 and TRBJ2-7, with TRBD2 matching over 12 bases. Sequenced sample: PBMCs or T cells enriched from blood (not recorded which). The receptor was derived from a woman in her seventies in a cohort exposed to, infected with or recovered from COVID-19 (not recorded which). CDR3 sequence reads: CASSPRQPLLAGGFYEQYF. The CDR3 DNA reads TGTGCCAGCTCACCGAGGCAGCCTTTACTAGCGGGAGGTTTCTACGAGCAGTACTTC.